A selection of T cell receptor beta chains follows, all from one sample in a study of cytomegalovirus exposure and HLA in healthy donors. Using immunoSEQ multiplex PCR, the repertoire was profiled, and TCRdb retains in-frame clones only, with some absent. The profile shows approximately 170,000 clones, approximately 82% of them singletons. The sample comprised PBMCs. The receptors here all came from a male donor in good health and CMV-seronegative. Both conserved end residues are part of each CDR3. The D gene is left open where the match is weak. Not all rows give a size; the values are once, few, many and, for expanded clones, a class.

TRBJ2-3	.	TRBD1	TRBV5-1	CASSLGTGGWADTQYF	TGCGCCAGCAGCTTAGGGACAGGGGGTTGGGCAGATACGCAGTATTTT
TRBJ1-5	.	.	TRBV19	CATQPGPAGQPQHF	TGTGCCACACAACCGGGCCCGGCGGGGCAGCCCCAGCATTTT
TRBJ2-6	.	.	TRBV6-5	CASRRDSSGANVLTF	TGTGCCAGCAGGCGGGACAGCTCTGGGGCCAACGTCCTGACTTTC
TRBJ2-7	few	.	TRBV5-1	CASSLGGGYEQYF	TGCGCCAGCAGCTTGGGAGGAGGGTACGAGCAGTACTTC
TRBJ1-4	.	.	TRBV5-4	CASSLGGGKTNEKLFF	TGTGCCAGCAGCTTGGGGGGGGGCAAGACTAATGAAAAACTGTTTTTT
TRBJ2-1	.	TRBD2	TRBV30	CAWSSPGLAGVNEQFF	TGTGCCTGGAGTTCACCGGGACTAGCGGGAGTAAATGAGCAGTTCTTC
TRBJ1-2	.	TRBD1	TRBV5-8	CASSLAGRGPYGYTF	TGTGCCAGCAGCTTGGCGGGCAGGGGGCCGTATGGCTACACCTTC
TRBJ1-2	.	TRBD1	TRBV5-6	CASSVAGRDSNGYTF	TGTGCCAGCAGCGTCGCAGGACGGGACAGCAATGGCTACACCTTC
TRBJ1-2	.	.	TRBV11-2	CASSFAGGSGYTF	TGTGCCAGCAGCTTTGCGGGAGGAAGTGGCTACACCTTC
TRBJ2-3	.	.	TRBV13	CASSLGGGLGTDTQYF	TGTGCCAGCAGCTTAGGAGGGGGTTTGGGCACAGATACGCAGTATTTT
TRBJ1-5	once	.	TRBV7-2	CASSLGPGRGSNQPQHF	TGTGCCAGCAGCTTAGGTCCAGGGCGGGGAAGCAATCAGCCCCAGCATTTT
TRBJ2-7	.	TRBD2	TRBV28	CASSLTAGNHEQYF	TGTGCCAGCAGTTTGACAGCGGGGAACCACGAGCAGTACTTC
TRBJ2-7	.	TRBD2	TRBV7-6	CASGAGGYEQYF	TGTGCCAGCGGCGCGGGGGGATACGAGCAGTACTTC
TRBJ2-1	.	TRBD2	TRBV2	CASTQREGQLGNEQFF	TGTGCCAGCACGCAGCGGGAGGGCCAGCTAGGCAATGAGCAGTTCTTC
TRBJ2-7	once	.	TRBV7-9	CASSFRGNYEQYF	TGTGCCAGCAGCTTCCGGGGGAACTACGAGCAGTACTTC
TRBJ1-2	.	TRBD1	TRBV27	CASSGTGTGDYGYTF	TGTGCCAGCAGTGGCACCGGGACAGGGGACTATGGCTACACCTTC
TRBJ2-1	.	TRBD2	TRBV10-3	CAISSPGLAINEQFF	TGTGCCATCAGCAGCCCGGGACTAGCAATAAATGAGCAGTTCTTC
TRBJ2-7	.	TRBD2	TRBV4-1	CASSQGPSGAVTYEQYF	TGCGCCAGCAGCCAAGGGCCTAGCGGGGCGGTAACCTACGAGCAGTACTTC
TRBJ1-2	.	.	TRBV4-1	CASSQGTYPGAYGYTF	TGCGCCAGCAGCCAAGGCACCTACCCAGGGGCCTATGGCTACACCTTC
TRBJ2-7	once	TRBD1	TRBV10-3	CAISDWAGGGYEQYF	TGTGCCATCAGTGATTGGGCAGGGGGCGGTTACGAGCAGTACTTC
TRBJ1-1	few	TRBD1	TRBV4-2	CASSRGQGGTEAFF	TGTGCCAGCAGCCGCGGACAGGGCGGAACTGAAGCTTTCTTT
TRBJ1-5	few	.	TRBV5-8	CASSDDRTYSNQPQHF	TGTGCCAGCAGCGATGACAGGACTTATAGCAATCAGCCCCAGCATTTT
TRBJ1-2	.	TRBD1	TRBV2	CASRGDSSGYTF	TGTGCCAGCAGGGGGGACAGCTCCGGCTACACCTTC